The clone carrying this T cell receptor beta chain was detected once. These data come from a study of control samples from healthy donors and cancer patients. Germline CDR1 reads LGHDT; CDR2 reads YNNKEL (reference sequence). J was trimmed by 5 bases and V by 2 bases; bases with no gene match: 13. The CDR3 is made up of 17 amino acids. Libraries were prepared by immunoSEQ multiplex PCR; TCRdb keeps only in-frame clonotypes and omits some of them. The sample holds 200,000 or so clones, 90% to 95% seen once. The receptor comes from a middle-aged man in good health. This chain joins TRBV3-1 (or the pseudogene TRBV3-2) and TRBJ2-3; TRBD1 aligns across 7 bases. Sequencing used blood. The CDR3 nucleotides read TGTGCCAGCAGCCAAAGGTTCGTGACAGGGTGTATAGATACGCAGTATTTT. Translation gives CASSQRFVTGCIDTQYF.